This T cell receptor beta chain was identified during a study of OX40 agonist ivuxolimab in advanced cancers. Looking at the study overall: Under the entry rules, prior anti-PD-1, anti-PD-L1 or anti-CTLA-4 therapy was allowed, and roughly 41% had some.

CDR1 and CDR2 (germline): LGHNA, YNFKEQ. V lost 5 bases, J lost 5 bases, and 6 bases stayed unmatched. The length of the CDR3 is 16 residues. Assay: immunoSEQ multiplex PCR; the TCRdb copy retains only in-frame clones and omits some. The sample gives approximately 130,000 clones, about 92% of which show up once; roughly 1% is in the top ten. This clone occurred once. This receptor was taken from an adult with an advanced solid tumor such as melanoma, head and neck, liver or kidney cancer. The source was CD4+ or CD8+ T cells sorted from blood, collected in a trial of the OX40 agonist ivuxolimab. The V and J genes are TRBV4-2 and TRBJ2-2, with 12 bases identical to TRBD1. This CDR3 reads CASSLGTGGQTGELFF. The CDR3 coding sequence is TGTGCCAGCAGCTTGGGGACAGGGGGCCAGACCGGGGAGCTGTTTTTT.